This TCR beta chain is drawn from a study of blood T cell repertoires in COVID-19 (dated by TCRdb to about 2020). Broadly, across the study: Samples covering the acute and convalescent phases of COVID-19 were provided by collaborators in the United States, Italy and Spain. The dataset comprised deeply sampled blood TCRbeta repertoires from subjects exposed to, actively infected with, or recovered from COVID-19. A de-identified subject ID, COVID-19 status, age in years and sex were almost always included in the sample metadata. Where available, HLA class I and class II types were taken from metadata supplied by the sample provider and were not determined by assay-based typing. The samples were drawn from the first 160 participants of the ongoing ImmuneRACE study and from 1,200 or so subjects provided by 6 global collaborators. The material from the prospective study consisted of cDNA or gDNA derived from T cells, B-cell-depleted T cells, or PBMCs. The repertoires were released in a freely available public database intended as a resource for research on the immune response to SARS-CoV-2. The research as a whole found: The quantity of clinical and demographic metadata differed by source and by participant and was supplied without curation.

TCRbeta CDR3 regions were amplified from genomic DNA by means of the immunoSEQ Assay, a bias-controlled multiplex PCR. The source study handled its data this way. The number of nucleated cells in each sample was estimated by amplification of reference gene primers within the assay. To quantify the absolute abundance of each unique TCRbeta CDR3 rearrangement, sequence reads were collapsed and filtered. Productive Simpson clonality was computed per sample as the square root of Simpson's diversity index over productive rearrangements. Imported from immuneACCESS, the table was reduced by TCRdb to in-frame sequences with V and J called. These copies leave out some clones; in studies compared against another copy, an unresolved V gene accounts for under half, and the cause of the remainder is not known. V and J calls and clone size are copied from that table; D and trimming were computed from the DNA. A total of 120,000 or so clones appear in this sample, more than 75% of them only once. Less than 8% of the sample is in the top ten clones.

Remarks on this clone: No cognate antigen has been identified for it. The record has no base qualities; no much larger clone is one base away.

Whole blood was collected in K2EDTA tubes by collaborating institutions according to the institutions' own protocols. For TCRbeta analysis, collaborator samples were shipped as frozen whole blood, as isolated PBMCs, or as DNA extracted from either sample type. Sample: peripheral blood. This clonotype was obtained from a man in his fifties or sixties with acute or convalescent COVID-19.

The DNA sequence is given as TGCGCCAGCAGCTTGAGCGGGAGTGGGGTGAATGAGCAGTTCTTC. Protein translation: CASSLSGSGVNEQFF. The chain uses TRBV5-1 and TRBJ2-1, and 8 junction bases match TRBD2. For this chain, trimming is 1 base at the V end and 7 bases at the J end, and the number of junction bases without a gene match is 7. Based on the germline V gene, the CDR1 and CDR2 sequences are SGHRS and YFSETQ. Counted from cysteine to phenylalanine, this CDR3 has 15 amino acids. Of all the DNA, just the CDR3 is kept, 45 bases in frame from base 1.